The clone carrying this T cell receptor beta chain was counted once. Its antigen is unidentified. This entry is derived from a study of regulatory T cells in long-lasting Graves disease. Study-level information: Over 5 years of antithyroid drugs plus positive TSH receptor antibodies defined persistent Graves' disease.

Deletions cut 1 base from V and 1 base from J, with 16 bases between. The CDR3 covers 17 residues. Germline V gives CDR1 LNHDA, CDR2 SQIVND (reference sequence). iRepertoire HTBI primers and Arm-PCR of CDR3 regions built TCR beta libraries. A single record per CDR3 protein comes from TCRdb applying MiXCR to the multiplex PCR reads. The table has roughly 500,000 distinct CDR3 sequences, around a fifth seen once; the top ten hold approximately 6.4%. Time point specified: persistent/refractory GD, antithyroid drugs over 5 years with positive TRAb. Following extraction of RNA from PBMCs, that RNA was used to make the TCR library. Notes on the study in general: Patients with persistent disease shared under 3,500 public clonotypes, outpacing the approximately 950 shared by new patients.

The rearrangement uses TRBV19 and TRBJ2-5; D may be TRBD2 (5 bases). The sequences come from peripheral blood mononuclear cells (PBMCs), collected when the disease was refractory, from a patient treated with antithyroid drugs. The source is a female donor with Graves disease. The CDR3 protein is CASSIGLRSHSQETQYF. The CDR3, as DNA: TGTGCCAGTAGTATAGGACTACGGTCGCACAGCCAAGAGACCCAGTACTTC.